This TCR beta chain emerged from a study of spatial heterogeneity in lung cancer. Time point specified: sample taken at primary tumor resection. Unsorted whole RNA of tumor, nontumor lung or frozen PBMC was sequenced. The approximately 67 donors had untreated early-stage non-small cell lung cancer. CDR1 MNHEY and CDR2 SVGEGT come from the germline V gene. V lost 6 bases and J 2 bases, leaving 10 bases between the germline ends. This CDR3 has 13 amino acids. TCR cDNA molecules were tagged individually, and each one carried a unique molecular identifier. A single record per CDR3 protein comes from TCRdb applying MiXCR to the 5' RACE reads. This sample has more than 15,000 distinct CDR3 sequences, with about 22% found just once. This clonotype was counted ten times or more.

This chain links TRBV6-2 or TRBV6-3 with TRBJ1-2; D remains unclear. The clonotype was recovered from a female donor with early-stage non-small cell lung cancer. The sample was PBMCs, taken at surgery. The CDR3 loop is CASSRDPNYGYTF. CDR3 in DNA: TGTGCCAGCAGCCGAGACCCGAACTATGGCTACACCTTC.